The 29 T cell receptor beta chains below were found in one sample sequenced in a study of T-cell reconstitution after alpha-beta-depleted transplantation in children. Unique molecular identifiers were incorporated into the prepared TCRbeta library. TCRdb independently ran MiXCR on the PCR reads; one entry per CDR3 protein. The data contain 200,000 to 250,000 distinct CDR3 sequences, roughly 8% of them singletons. The sample here was PBMCs, mostly from graft donor cells, taken 180 days after TCRalphabeta/CD19-depleted stem cell transplant. The receptors originated from a male patient aged 10-17 years who had a stem cell transplant for acute lymphoblastic leukemia, so the T cells may come from the graft donor.

This clonotype has a count of ten or more. V and J are TRBV7-8 and TRBJ1-3, with 7 bases matching TRBD1. Per the germline V gene, CDR1 is SGHVS and CDR2 is FQNEAQ. J was trimmed by 0 bases and V by 5 bases; bases with no gene match: 7. The CDR3 loop spans 16 amino acids. CDR3 in DNA: TGTGCCAGCAGCCGAGGACAGGCTAGCTCTGGAAACACCATATATTTT. It is translated as CASSRGQASSGNTIYF.

This clonotype was observed many times. The chain recombines TRBV12-3 or TRBV12-4 with TRBJ1-2; no clear D gene. The CDR3 totals 11 residues. Trimming pared 10 bases from V and 4 bases from J, leaving 10 bases between. CDR3 protein: CATADGYGYTF. In nucleotides, the CDR3 is TGTGCCACCGCGGACGGCTATGGCTACACCTTC.

Ten or more counts support this clonotype. The V and J genes are TRBV5-1 and TRBJ2-5; possibly TRBD1 or TRBD2 for D (5 bases each). The CDR3 extends over 13 amino acids. CDR1 is SGHRS, CDR2 YFSETQ, per germline. V lost 5 bases, J lost 1 base, and 9 bases lay in between. CDR3 DNA: TGCGCCAGCAGTCGGGACCCCCAAGAGACCCAGTACTTC. This codes for CASSRDPQETQYF.

This clonotype was recorded a few times. This chain uses TRBV4-1 with TRBJ1-4, with 7 bases that match TRBD1. This CDR3 region has 16 residues. Trimming took 4 bases from V and 0 from J; bases not matched to a gene: 5. CDR1 and CDR2 from the germline V gene are MGHRA and YSYEKL. CDR3 coding DNA: TGCGCCAGCAGCCCCCGGGACAGCGCAACTAATGAAAAACTGTTTTTT. It is translated as CASSPRDSATNEKLFF.

This clonotype was observed at least ten times. The V gene is TRBV3-1, the J gene TRBJ2-1; perhaps TRBD1 as D (5 bases). Germline loops: CDR1 LGHDT, CDR2 YNNKEL (reference sequence). Trimming removed 3 bases at V and 9 bases at J, with 15 bases between. CDR3 length: 14 amino acids. CDR3 region: CASSQGLPQGEQFF. The CDR3 region has the DNA TGTGCCAGCAGCCAGGGGCTCCCGCAGGGTGAGCAGTTCTTC.

Concerning this clonotype: Since a much larger clone is just one base distant, this may be a read error. The chain employs TRBV6-1 and TRBJ1-4; TRBD1 matches at 7 bases. The CDR3 contains 14 residues. From germline, CDR1 is MNHNS and CDR2 SASEGT. The CDR3 is CASSVTGKGENLFF. As DNA, the CDR3 is TGTGCCAGCAGTGTGACAGGGAAGGGTGAAAACCTGTTTTTT.

The J gene is TRBJ2-2, the V gene TRBV21-1; the table calls TRBD2, which could not be checked here. TRBV21-1 is reported as a pseudogene. The CDR3 runs to 22 residues. The CDR3 region has the DNA TGTGCCAGCAGCAAAGCGCTTTCCGGCGGTAGGGAGGAACTCTGCAACACCGGGGAGCTGTTTTTT. This sequence encodes CASSKALSGGREELCNTGELFF.

Many counts were recorded for this clonotype. The chain couples TRBV28 to TRBJ1-5, with D uncertain. CDR3 length: 12 amino acids. The germline V gene has CDR1 MDHEN and CDR2 SYDVKM. Trimming took off 6 bases at V and 6 bases at J, with 9 bases between the two ends. In nucleotides, the CDR3 is TGTGCCAGCAGGACTCAATCTCAGCCCCAGCATTTT. Translated, it gives CASRTQSQPQHF.

This clonotype was observed many times. The genes are TRBV7-6 and TRBJ2-4; 10 nucleotides agree with TRBD2. The V and J ends lost 3 bases and 6 bases, in that order; junction bases with no gene match: 5. The CDR3 has 15 residues. CDR1 and CDR2 (germline): SGHVS, FNYEAQ. The CDR3 bases are TGTGCCAGCAGCTTCTCAGCGGGAGGGGGAAACATTCAGTACTTC. The encoded protein is CASSFSAGGGNIQYF.

There are many counts of this clonotype. The V and J genes are TRBV21-1 and TRBJ1-6; TRBD1, the table's D call, lacks a check against the DNA. TRBV21-1 is noted as a pseudogene. This CDR3 comprises 16 residues. Here the CDR3 DNA reads TGTGCCAGCAGCGTCCGTTCGACCGGGACAGTCCGAGCCCTCCACTTT. Encoded protein: CASSVRSTGTVRALHF.

The CDR3, as DNA: TGCGCCAGCAGCCAGGGAGGAGTACCCTCCTACGAGCAGTACTTC. Residues: CASSQGGVPSYEQYF. The genes are TRBV4-1 and TRBJ2-7, with D perhaps matching TRBD2 (6 bases). The length of the CDR3 is 15 residues. Between the trimmed V and J ends, which lost 3 bases and 0 bases, there was a span of 12 bases. Germline CDR1 is MGHRA and CDR2 is YSYEKL.

This clonotype has at least ten counts. The chain's CDR3 is CASSSPTGRNIQYF. The CDR3, as DNA: TGTGCCAGCAGTTCCCCGACAGGGAGAAACATTCAGTACTTC. J is TRBJ2-4 and V is TRBV6-5; 7 bases are a match to TRBD1. This CDR3 has 14 amino acids. Germline CDR1 and CDR2: MNHEY and SVGAGI. V lost 4 bases to trimming and J lost 6 bases; unmatched junction nucleotides: 6.

The V gene is TRBV19, the J gene TRBJ1-2; no clear D. The CDR3 loop spans 14 amino acids. V dropped 1 base and J dropped 10 bases, with 16 bases sitting between them. The germline CDR1 and CDR2 sequences are LNHDA and SQIVND (reference sequence). Here the CDR3 DNA reads TGTGCCAGTAGTATAGCGGCAGCCTCCACCCACTACACCTTC. Its translation is CASSIAAASTHYTF.

To note about this clonotype: A read error may explain this, as a much larger clone is one base away. J is TRBJ1-1 and V is TRBV20-1, with D unclear. Germline V lookup: CDR1 DFQATT, CDR2 SNEGSKA (reference sequence). This CDR3 region has 14 residues. CDR3 amino acids: CTARDRSSRTEAFF. The CDR3 DNA sequence: TGCACTGCTAGAGACCGGTCATCCCGCACTGAAGCTTTCTTT.

This clonotype was seen many times. The V call is TRBV12-3 or TRBV12-4, the J call TRBJ2-1, with TRBD1 as a possible D gene (6 bases). Trimming removed 5 bases at V and 5 bases at J, with 13 bases between. This CDR3 comprises 14 residues. The CDR3 loop is CASSPPDSHNEQFF. The DNA of the CDR3 is TGTGCCAGCAGTCCCCCGGACAGTCACAATGAGCAGTTCTTC.

This clonotype was counted at least ten times. The rearrangement uses TRBV20-1 and TRBJ2-6; D is unresolved. V gave up 0 bases and J gave up 1 base, with 7 bases separating them. The CDR3 covers 15 residues. Germline V gene lookup returns CDR1 DFQATT and CDR2 SNEGSKA (reference sequence). For the CDR3, the DNA is TGCAGTGCTAGAGATCTCAGTTCTGGGGCCAACGTCCTGACTTTC. Translated, it gives CSARDLSSGANVLTF.

In this sample, this clonotype turned up many times. The chain recombines TRBV6-5 with TRBJ2-2, with no clear D. Germline loops: CDR1 MNHEY, CDR2 SVGAGI. The CDR3 is 12 amino acids. V lost 5 bases and J lost 6, with 7 bases in between. The CDR3 DNA reads as TGTGCCAGCAGTCGACCCCCCGGGGAGCTGTTTTTT. Its protein is CASSRPPGELFF.

This clonotype appeared many times. The genes are TRBV12-3 or TRBV12-4 and TRBJ2-3; the match to TRBD1 covers 7 bases. The V segment lost 2 bases and the J segment 2 bases; nucleotides outside the gene matches: 4. There are 15 residues in the CDR3. CDR3 coding DNA: TGTGCCAGCAGTTTATGGGGACAGCACACAGATACGCAGTATTTT. Its protein is CASSLWGQHTDTQYF.

This clonotype showed up many times. V usage is TRBV10-3 and J usage is TRBJ2-5; possibly TRBD1 or TRBD2 for D (6 bases each). The CDR3 runs to 13 residues. Germline V gives CDR1 ENHRY, CDR2 SYGVKD. The V end was cut by 4 bases, the J end by 3 bases, with 9 bases between. CDR3 residues: CAISGGGKETQYF. The CDR3 region has the DNA TGTGCCATCAGTGGAGGGGGGAAAGAGACCCAGTACTTC.

This clonotype was seen ten or more times. This chain connects TRBV6-6 to TRBJ1-2; D unresolved. The CDR3 is 10 residues long. Germline assignment: CDR1 MNHNY and CDR2 SVGAGI (reference sequence). The V gene lost 5 bases and the J gene lost 2 bases, with 0 bases spanning the gap. The CDR3 DNA sequence: TGTGCCAGCAGTAACTATGGCTACACCTTC. Its translation is CASSNYGYTF.

The table lists this clonotype with a few counts. The chain employs TRBV27 and TRBJ2-2; possibly TRBD1 for D (6 bases). Germline CDR1 MNHEY, CDR2 SMNVEV (reference sequence). The CDR3 consists of 15 residues. Trimming took off 10 bases at V and 0 bases at J, with 15 bases between the two ends. CDR3 protein: CATMRQATNTGELFF. The CDR3 DNA is TGTGCCACCATGAGACAGGCTACGAACACCGGGGAGCTGTTTTTT.

In this sample, this clonotype turned up many times. This chain links TRBV6-6 with TRBJ2-5; D gene uncertain. V shed 4 bases and J shed 6 bases, with 12 bases lying between them. The CDR3 spans 13 residues. The germline gives CDR1 MNHNY, CDR2 SVGAGI (reference sequence). CDR3 protein: CASSWSLEKTQYF. CDR3 DNA: TGTGCCAGCAGTTGGAGTTTGGAAAAGACCCAGTACTTC.

This clonotype appeared many times. The V call is TRBV7-2, the J call TRBJ2-3, with D unclear. The CDR3 length is 14 residues. With 1 base removed from V and 6 bases from J, the gap between germline ends came to 11 bases. Germline values: CDR1 SGHTA, CDR2 FQGNSA. The CDR3, as DNA: TGTGCCAGCAGCTTAGTTTCCTTGGGGGATACGCAGTATTTT. It specifies CASSLVSLGDTQYF.

In its sample, this clonotype was seen many times. This chain joins TRBV3-1 and TRBJ1-2; possible D gene TRBD1, 5 bases. With 0 bases removed from V and 2 bases from J, the gap between germline ends came to 10 bases. Germline values: CDR1 LGHDT, CDR2 YNNKEL (reference sequence). The CDR3 extends over 15 amino acids. CDR3 coding DNA: TGTGCCAGCAGCCAAGATAGGGGCCTGAACTATGGCTACACCTTC. Translating it yields CASSQDRGLNYGYTF.

This clonotype has ten or more counts. The V call is TRBV12-3 or TRBV12-4, the J call TRBJ2-7; TRBD1 matches 7 bases. The ends lost 0 bases at V and 3 bases at J; junction bases unmatched: 5. The length of the CDR3 is 15 residues. The CDR3 loop is CASSLALGTDYEQYF. For the CDR3, the DNA is TGTGCCAGCAGTTTAGCGCTAGGGACAGACTACGAGCAGTACTTC.

The rearrangement joins TRBV5-1 to TRBJ2-3, with 8 bases that match TRBD2. V trimming: 4 bases; J trimming: 1 base; junction bases outside the gene matches: 5. Germline-derived CDR1 and CDR2 are SGHRS and YFSETQ. The CDR3 sequence is 15 residues long. CDR3 region: CASSRRGDGTDTQYF. CDR3 coding DNA: TGCGCCAGCAGCCGGCGGGGGGACGGCACAGATACGCAGTATTTT.

This clonotype showed up many times. J is TRBJ2-2 and V is TRBV6-5; D may be TRBD2 (5 bases). Germline V lookup: CDR1 MNHEY, CDR2 SVGAGI. V was shortened by 5 bases and J by 4 bases, with 17 bases between the two germline ends. CDR3 length: 16 residues. In DNA, the CDR3 is TGTGCCAGCAGTCCCCGTCGGACGGCGGGCACCGGGGAGCTGTTTTTT. Amino acids: CASSPRRTAGTGELFF.

In this sample, this clonotype turned up many times. This chain links TRBV12-3 or TRBV12-4 with TRBJ2-6, with 12 nucleotides matching TRBD2. CDR3 length equals 18 residues. The V and J ends lost 3 bases and 2 bases, in that order; junction bases with no gene match: 5. DNA of the CDR3: TGTGCCAGCAGTTTGAGTCTAGCGGGGGGGCCTGGGGCCAACGTCCTGACTTTC. Its translation is CASSLSLAGGPGANVLTF.

Concerning this clonotype itself: Being one base from a much bigger clone, this may be a read error. The chain uses TRBV11-1 and TRBJ1-2; 7 nucleotides match TRBD1. The germline gives CDR1 SGHAT, CDR2 FQDESV (reference sequence). Unmatched junction bases numbered 10, after V lost 5 bases and J lost 7 bases. The CDR3 covers 14 residues. The CDR3 sequence is CASSPGTAFIGYTF. CDR3 bases: TGTGCCAGCAGCCCGGGGACAGCGTTCATTGGCTACACCTTC.